This is a list of T cell receptor beta chains from one sample in a study of cytomegalovirus exposure and HLA in healthy donors. The table came from immunoSEQ multiplex PCR; TCRdb's copy has only in-frame clones and leaves some out. Of under 150,000 clones listed, over 70% were seen once; the top ten hold about 1.5%. The sample comprised PBMCs. These receptors were taken from a woman aged 35 to 49 in good health and CMV-seronegative. The CDR3 runs from the conserved cysteine through the conserved F or W. The D gene is left open where the match is weak. The size of a clone is reported for some rows only, either as once, few or many, or as a class for expanded clones.

j_call	v_call	clone_size	d_call	cdr3_nt	cdr3_aa
TRBJ1-1	TRBV6-1	.	.	TGTGCCAGCAGTGAAGCGCAGCTCAGGGCGGACACTGAAGCTTTCTTT	CASSEAQLRADTEAFF
TRBJ2-1	TRBV6-5	.	TRBD1	TGTGCCAGCAGTGACAGGGGGACCTACAATGAGCAGTTCTTC	CASSDRGTYNEQFF
TRBJ2-7	TRBV7-9	few	.	TGTGCCAGCAGCGCCCTCGGGGGAACGAACGAGCAGTACTTC	CASSALGGTNEQYF
TRBJ2-7	TRBV15	once	.	TGTGCCACCAGCCTACGCGGGGCTCCACTCTACGAGCAGTACTTC	CATSLRGAPLYEQYF
TRBJ1-5	TRBV7-9	.	.	TGTGCCAGCAGCACCCGACAGGAAGATCAGCCCCAGCATTTT	CASSTRQEDQPQHF
TRBJ2-5	TRBV4-3	.	TRBD2	TGCGCCAGCAGCCAAGAGAAGTACCTAGCGGGGTGGGAGACCCAGTACTTC	CASSQEKYLAGWETQYF
TRBJ1-1	TRBV6-5	few	.	TGTGCCAGCAGCCGTTTGATAGCGCAGGGGACTGAAGCTTTCTTT	CASSRLIAQGTEAFF
TRBJ2-1	TRBV28	.	.	TGTGCCAGCAGTTTTTTAACAGTTCTGAACAATGAGCAGTTCTTC	CASSFLTVLNNEQFF
TRBJ2-7	TRBV27	.	TRBD1	TGTGCCAGCAGTTTAAACAGGGGGCTGGACGAGCAGTACTTC	CASSLNRGLDEQYF
TRBJ1-5	TRBV6-5	.	.	TGTGCCAGCAGTTACTCGGGAGGCGGTCAGCCCCAGCATTTT	CASSYSGGGQPQHF
TRBJ1-3	TRBV6-5	.	.	TGTGCCAGCAGCCAGTCTGGAAACACCATATATTTT	CASSQSGNTIYF
TRBJ2-7	TRBV28	.	TRBD2	TGTGCCAGCACTAGCGGGGGTTCCTACGAGCAGTACTTC	CASTSGGSYEQYF
TRBJ1-1	TRBV27	.	.	TGTGCCAGCAGTTTGGGTCCAGGGAATACTGAAGCTTTCTTT	CASSLGPGNTEAFF
TRBJ1-2	TRBV2	.	.	TGTGCCAGCAGTGAAGGGAGGACTAACTATGGCTACACCTTC	CASSEGRTNYGYTF
TRBJ2-7	TRBV30	.	.	TGTGCCTGGAGTTTGAGCGGGGAGCAGTACTTC	CAWSLSGEQYF
TRBJ2-7	TRBV5-1	.	.	TGCGCCAGCAGCTTGCGGGGATACGAGCAGTACTTC	CASSLRGYEQYF
TRBJ2-5	TRBV7-9	.	.	TGTGCCAGCAGCTATCCAGGGGATCGGGAGACCCAGTACTTC	CASSYPGDRETQYF
TRBJ1-2	TRBV15	.	TRBD1	TGTGCCACCAGCAGACCTGGACAGGGCGAAAACTATGGCTACACCTTC	CATSRPGQGENYGYTF
TRBJ2-2	TRBV9	.	TRBD2	TGTGCCAGCAGCTCGTGGACTAGCGGGCGCTCGAAACGGGAGCTGTTTTTT	CASSSWTSGRSKRELFF
TRBJ1-1	TRBV6-5	.	TRBD1	TGTGCCAGCACCCCAGGGGGCGGGAACACTGAAGCTTTCTTT	CASTPGGGNTEAFF
TRBJ1-2	TRBV7-9	.	.	TGTGCCAGCAGCTTAGGAACAGGGATGGACTATGGCTACACCTTC	CASSLGTGMDYGYTF
TRBJ1-1	TRBV10-2	.	.	TGCGCCAGCAGGGCAGACAGGTTGAACACTGAAGCTTTCTTT	CASRADRLNTEAFF
TRBJ1-2	TRBV6-5	few	TRBD1	TGTGCCAGCACCGAGGGGGGGACAGGGACATATGGCTACACCTTC	CASTEGGTGTYGYTF
TRBJ2-3	TRBV2	.	.	TGTGCCAGCAGTAATAACAGGGCGAGCACAGATACGCAGTATTTT	CASSNNRASTDTQYF
TRBJ1-1	TRBV9	.	.	TGTGCCAGCAGCCCACCCGGGATGGACACTGAAGCTTTCTTT	CASSPPGMDTEAFF
TRBJ2-1	TRBV6-4	.	TRBD1	TGTGCCAGCAGTGACGGTTGGGGACAGAACAATGAGCAGTTCTTC	CASSDGWGQNNEQFF
TRBJ2-3	TRBV5-1	.	TRBD2	TGCGCCAGCAGCTTGGATCTCTCGGCGGGGGAACACACAGATACGCAGTATTTT	CASSLDLSAGEHTDTQYF
TRBJ2-3	TRBV5-1	.	TRBD1	TGCGCCAGCAGCGACCGGACAGGGGACACAGATACGCAGTATTTT	CASSDRTGDTDTQYF
TRBJ1-2	TRBV7-6	.	TRBD1	TGTGCCAGCAGCTTAGCGACAGGGGAAGTGGGTGGCTACACCTTC	CASSLATGEVGGYTF
TRBJ2-7	TRBV19	few	.	TGTGCCAGTAGGAGCAGGGGATCCTACGAGCAGTACTTC	CASRSRGSYEQYF
TRBJ2-7	TRBV10-3	.	TRBD1	TGTGCCATCAGACCGGGACAGGGCTTCTACGAGCAGTACTTC	CAIRPGQGFYEQYF
TRBJ2-2	TRBV4-3	.	TRBD2	TGCGCCAGCAGCCGGGCTAGCGGGGGTGGGGGGAACACCGGGGAGCTGTTTTTT	CASSRASGGGGNTGELFF
TRBJ2-7	TRBV6-6	.	TRBD1	TGTGCCAGCAGTTATGGGACAGAACCCTACGAGCAGTACTTC	CASSYGTEPYEQYF